Listed below are T cell receptor beta chains from one sample, sequenced in a study of beta chain features in type 1 diabetes. Measured with immunoSEQ multiplex PCR; TCRdb has only the in-frame clones, and not every one. This repertoire shows around 650,000 clones, around 11% found once; its top ten account for more than 0.09%. The sequenced material came from naive CD4+ T cells from blood. The receptor set was obtained from a man aged 25 to 40 with type 1 diabetes. The CDR3 runs from the conserved cysteine through the conserved F or W. A D gene is named only where the DNA matches it firmly. Rows give clone size only sometimes, using once, few, many, or a class for an expanded clone.

d_call clone_size j_call v_call cdr3_nt cdr3_aa
- few TRBJ2-7 TRBV5-4 TGTGCCAGCAGCCCCCGTGCCGGGGTCGAGTACGAGCAGTACTTC CASSPRAGVEYEQYF
- few TRBJ2-3 TRBV7-6 TGTGCCAGCAGCTTCCCGGGAGTGGGGGGGCTGCATGTCACAGATACGCAGTATTTT CASSFPGVGGLHVTDTQYF
TRBD1 few TRBJ1-1 TRBV10-3 TGTGCCATCAGGACTACAGGGGACACTGAAGCTTTCTTT CAIRTTGDTEAFF
- few TRBJ2-3 TRBV25-1 TGTGCCAGCAGTCTGCAGGGGACAGATACGCAGTATTTT CASSLQGTDTQYF
- - TRBJ2-2 TRBV29-1 TGCAGCGTTGAAAGGACAGGGGAGCTGTTTTTT CSVERTGELFF
- - TRBJ1-5 TRBV4-2 TGTGCCAGCAGCCACGGTTCCAGGGGTATTAGGAGCAATCAGCCCCAGCATTTT CASSHGSRGIRSNQPQHF
- few TRBJ2-5 TRBV6-5 TGTGCCAGCAGTTGGACCGGGCCCCGGGGGGAGACCCAGTACTTC CASSWTGPRGETQYF
- - TRBJ2-1 TRBV18 TGTGCCAGCTCACCACGTCAGACCTACAATGAGCAGTTCTTC CASSPRQTYNEQFF
TRBD1 - TRBJ1-6 TRBV6-6 TGTGCCAGCATACAGGGGTCCCTCTCCTATAATTCACCCCTCCACTTT CASIQGSLSYNSPLHF
- - TRBJ2-7 TRBV6-5 TGTGCCAGCAGAAGGGCGTTGGAGAACTACGAGCAGTACTTC CASRRALENYEQYF
- - TRBJ1-1 TRBV11-2 TGTGCCAGCAGCCCCAGCGGGTCCGGTCCTAGGAACACTGAAGCTTTCTTT CASSPSGSGPRNTEAFF
TRBD1 - TRBJ2-6 TRBV7-2 TGTGCCAGCAGCTCCGGGACAGGGGTCTCTGGGGCCAACGTCCTGACTTTC CASSSGTGVSGANVLTF
TRBD1 few TRBJ2-7 TRBV7-8 TGTGCCAGCAGCCGCGAACAGGGGTTCTACGAGCAGTACTTC CASSREQGFYEQYF
TRBD1 - TRBJ1-4 TRBV10-2 TGCGCCAGCAGTGATGGACAGGGGGCAACTAATGAAAAACTGTTTTTT CASSDGQGATNEKLFF
- - TRBJ2-5 TRBV27 TGTGCCAGCAGTTTTCTCCAGGGACGGTACCAAGAGACCCAGTACTTC CASSFLQGRYQETQYF
- - TRBJ1-2 TRBV6-5 TGTGCGGGCGGTGCTAACTATGGCTACACCTTC CAGGANYGYTF
TRBD2 few TRBJ2-3 TRBV7-2 TGTGCCAGCAGCGCCTTCGCCGCTAGCGGGGGCCGTAGTTATTTT CASSAFAASGGRSYF
- - TRBJ2-5 TRBV6-5 TGTGCCAGCAGTCACTCGTGGGGGCAAGAGACCCAGTACTTC CASSHSWGQETQYF
TRBD2 - TRBJ2-7 TRBV27 TGTGCCAGCAGTCCGACTAGCGGGGCGCTCCCGAACGAGCAGTACTTC CASSPTSGALPNEQYF
TRBD1 - TRBJ1-2 TRBV5-1 TGCGCCAGCAGCTTGGAGACAGGGAGCTATGGCTACACCTTC CASSLETGSYGYTF
TRBD1 - TRBJ2-5 TRBV28 TGTGCCAGCAGTTTAGCAGGGGGAGAGACCCAGTACTTC CASSLAGGETQYF
- - TRBJ2-2 TRBV5-1 TGCGCCAGCAGCGCCTGGGAGCCCGGGGAGCTGTTTTTT CASSAWEPGELFF
- - TRBJ1-5 TRBV5-6 TGTGCCAGCAGCTTGGGGGGGCGAGACCATCAGCCCCAGCATTTT CASSLGGRDHQPQHF
- few TRBJ1-2 TRBV5-1 TGCGCCAGCAGCTGGGGAAACTATGGCTACACCTTC CASSWGNYGYTF
- - TRBJ2-2 TRBV19 TGTGCCAGTAGTATGCAGGGGCTCGCCGGGGAGCTGTTTTTT CASSMQGLAGELFF
- few TRBJ2-7 TRBV5-1 TGCGCCAGCAGCTCGGACAGTTCCTACGAGCAGTACTTC CASSSDSSYEQYF
TRBD1 - TRBJ1-5 TRBV7-9 TGTGCCAGCAGCACAACAGGGGTTAGCAATCAGCCCCAGCATTTT CASSTTGVSNQPQHF
- few TRBJ2-1 TRBV7-2 TGTGCCATTCTCCCGGGGGGCCCCTACAATGAGCAGTTCTTC CAILPGGPYNEQFF
TRBD1 few TRBJ2-1 TRBV5-1 TGCGCCAGCAGCCGCGGACAGGGGAGTGAGCAGTTCTTC CASSRGQGSEQFF
TRBD2 - TRBJ2-5 TRBV5-1 TGCGCCAGCGGGAGCGGGGGGCTAGGAAAGGAGACCCAGTACTTC CASGSGGLGKETQYF
- - TRBJ1-2 TRBV9 TGTGCCAGCAGCGGAAAACAGGGAGGCGGCTACACCTTC CASSGKQGGGYTF
- - TRBJ2-1 TRBV10-3 TGTGCCATCAGTTATGACACCTACAATGAGCAGTTCTTC CAISYDTYNEQFF
- - TRBJ1-5 TRBV7-9 TGTGCCAGCAGCCTTGCGGGGGCTAATCAGCCCCAGCATTTT CASSLAGANQPQHF
- - TRBJ1-2 TRBV6-1 TGTGCCAGCAGCGAGAACTGGGAGGCTAGGGGCTACACCTTC CASSENWEARGYTF
- - TRBJ1-2 TRBV29-1 TGCAGCGTTCCGATGGTGGGGGGGCCTGGCTACACCTTC CSVPMVGGPGYTF
- few TRBJ1-2 TRBV29-1 TGCAGCGTTGAAGCCAGGAGAGATGGCTACACCTTC CSVEARRDGYTF
- few TRBJ1-6 TRBV5-1 TGCGCCAGCAGCTTTGGGGTCAGTTCCTATAATTCACCCCTCCACTTT CASSFGVSSYNSPLHF
TRBD2 few TRBJ2-1 TRBV19 TGTGCCAGTAGTATCGGGACTAGCAGGAATGAGCAGTTCTTC CASSIGTSRNEQFF